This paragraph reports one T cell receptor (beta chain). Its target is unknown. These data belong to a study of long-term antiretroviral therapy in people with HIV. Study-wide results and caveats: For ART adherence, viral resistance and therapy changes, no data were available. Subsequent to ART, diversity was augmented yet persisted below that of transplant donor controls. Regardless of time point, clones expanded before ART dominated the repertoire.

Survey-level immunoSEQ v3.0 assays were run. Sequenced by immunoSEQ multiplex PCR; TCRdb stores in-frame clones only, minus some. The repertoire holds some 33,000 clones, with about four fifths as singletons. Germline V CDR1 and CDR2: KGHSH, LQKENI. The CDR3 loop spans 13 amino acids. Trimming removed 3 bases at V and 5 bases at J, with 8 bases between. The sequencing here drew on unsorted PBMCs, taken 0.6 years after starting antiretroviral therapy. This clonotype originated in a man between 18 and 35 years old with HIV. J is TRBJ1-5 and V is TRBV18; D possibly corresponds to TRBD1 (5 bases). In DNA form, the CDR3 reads TGTGCCAGCTCACCTCGGGGGGATCAGCCCCAGCATTTT. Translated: CASSPRGDQPQHF.